This is a list of T cell receptor beta chains from one sample in a study of shared clonotypes between healthy human individuals. Sequencing was performed with immunoSEQ multiplex PCR; in TCRdb, only in-frame clones are kept and a portion is missing. The profile shows approximately 1.9 million clones, just over 90% of them singletons. Material for sequencing was naive CD8+ T cells from PBMCs. These receptor sequences come from a man aged 18 to 29 in good health. Some clones in this sample may be carry-over from other donors' samples. Both conserved end residues are part of each CDR3. The D gene is left open where the match is weak. Size tells how often a clone was seen (once, few, many) or the class of an expanded clone, and some rows leave it out.

cdr3_length	v_call	j_call	d_call	clone_size	cdr3_nt	cdr3_aa
15	TRBV7-2	TRBJ2-1	-	-	TGTGCCAGCAGCTTAGTTGCTAGCTCCTACAATGAGCAGTTCTTC	CASSLVASSYNEQFF
15	TRBV9	TRBJ2-7	TRBD2	few	TGTGCCAGCAGCGTAGAGGCTAGCGGGAGTTACGAGCAGTACTTC	CASSVEASGSYEQYF
15	TRBV30	TRBJ2-1	-	-	TGTGCCTGGAGTGTGGGGGACCCTTACTACAATGAGCAGTTCTTC	CAWSVGDPYYNEQFF
12	TRBV5-1	TRBJ2-7	-	-	TGCGCCAGCAGCTCGACAGACTACGAGCAGTACTTC	CASSSTDYEQYF
12	TRBV19	TRBJ1-5	-	few	TGTGCCAGTAGTACAGGGAATCAGCCCCAGCATTTT	CASSTGNQPQHF
16	TRBV4-1	TRBJ2-3	TRBD2	-	TGCGCCAGCAGCCAATCCAATAGCGGGTCCCGGGAGGCGCAGTATTTT	CASSQSNSGSREAQYF
14	TRBV7-9	TRBJ2-5	TRBD2	-	TGTGCCAGCAGTTTGACTAGCGGACAAGAGACCCAGTACTTC	CASSLTSGQETQYF
14	TRBV7-8	TRBJ1-5	-	-	TGTGCCAGCAGCTTAGCCGGGGGACGTCAGCCCCAGCATTTT	CASSLAGGRQPQHF
17	TRBV11-3	TRBJ2-1	-	-	TGTGCCAGCAGCCCAAAGGTGGTGACGAACTTTGACAATGAGCAGTTCTTC	CASSPKVVTNFDNEQFF
14	TRBV10-3	TRBJ1-1	-	-	TGTGCCATCAGTGAACCCTGGGGGAACACTGAAGCTTTCTTT	CAISEPWGNTEAFF
18	TRBV9	TRBJ2-1	TRBD2	-	TGTGCCAGCAGCCCGGGTTGGGCTAGCGGGAGGGCTCAGAATGAGCAGTTCTTC	CASSPGWASGRAQNEQFF
15	TRBV2	TRBJ1-5	-	-	TGTGCCAGCAGTTTTTCGGTGGTTGCGAGCCAGCCCCAGCATTTT	CASSFSVVASQPQHF
16	TRBV13	TRBJ2-3	TRBD1	-	TGTGCCAGCAGCTTAGGACAGGGGCCGCGCACAGATACGCAGTATTTT	CASSLGQGPRTDTQYF
15	TRBV7-9	TRBJ1-2	-	-	TGTGCCAGCAGCCCCAGGGAGGGGAGTACCTATGGCTACACCTTC	CASSPREGSTYGYTF
13	TRBV5-1	TRBJ2-7	TRBD1	once	TGCGCCAGCAGCCCTGGGACAGCCTACGAGCAGTACTTC	CASSPGTAYEQYF
14	TRBV27	TRBJ2-7	-	-	TGTGCCAGCAGTTTTGGCCCGGGGGCGGGTGAGCAGTACTTC	CASSFGPGAGEQYF
15	TRBV6-5	TRBJ1-5	-	-	TGTGCCAGCAGCCTCGGCCTGGGGGCGGAGGCGCCCCAGCATTTT	CASSLGLGAEAPQHF
13	TRBV27	TRBJ2-1	-	-	TGTGCCAGCAGTCCTAGCTTCTACAATGAGCAGTTCTTC	CASSPSFYNEQFF
13	TRBV6-5	TRBJ2-3	-	-	TGTGCCAGCAGTTACATGCGCGCAGATACGCAGTATTTT	CASSYMRADTQYF
15	TRBV9	TRBJ2-4	-	-	TGTGCCAGCAGTACTCAATCCAGGGGTAGGGACATTCAGTACTTC	CASSTQSRGRDIQYF
13	TRBV27	TRBJ2-7	-	-	TGTGCCAGCAGCTCGGGACCGTCCTACGAGCAGTACTTC	CASSSGPSYEQYF
18	TRBV29-1	TRBJ2-1	TRBD1	-	TGCAGCGTCACGAGGGACAGGTCGGGTAGGACCTCCTACAATGAGCAGTTCTTC	CSVTRDRSGRTSYNEQFF
14	TRBV27	TRBJ1-1	-	-	TGTGCCAGCAGTTTTTTGGGGGGCGGTACTGAAGCTTTCTTT	CASSFLGGGTEAFF
14	TRBV5-6	TRBJ2-3	-	-	TGTGCCAGCAGCTTGGGGAGGGGCGGTGATACGCAGTATTTT	CASSLGRGGDTQYF
19	TRBV28	TRBJ1-5	TRBD1	-	TGTGCCAGCAGTTTGTCTGCCAGGGACAGCTTCTATAGCAATCAGCCCCAGCATTTT	CASSLSARDSFYSNQPQHF
14	TRBV27	TRBJ2-3	TRBD2	-	TGTGCCAGCAGTTTAGCAGCGGGAGTAGATACGCAGTATTTT	CASSLAAGVDTQYF
16	TRBV7-3	TRBJ2-5	TRBD2	-	TGTGCCAGCAGCTCAATCGCGGGAGGGCCGGAAGAGACCCAGTACTTC	CASSSIAGGPEETQYF
17	TRBV7-9	TRBJ1-3	TRBD1	-	TGTGCCAGCAGCACGGACCTGACAGGGGACTCTGGAAACACCATATATTTT	CASSTDLTGDSGNTIYF
17	TRBV2	TRBJ1-4	-	-	TGTGCCAGCAGTGAAGCCGCCGCCCAGACGGGTAATGAAAAACTGTTTTTT	CASSEAAAQTGNEKLFF
15	TRBV19	TRBJ1-2	-	-	TGTGCCAGTAGTATGGGACGCGGGCGTGCCTATGGCTACACCTTC	CASSMGRGRAYGYTF
15	TRBV5-5	TRBJ2-1	-	once	TGTGCCAGCAGCTTCACGCGGAGCTCCTACAATGAGCAGTTCTTC	CASSFTRSSYNEQFF
15	TRBV4-1	TRBJ1-2	-	few	TGCGCCAGCAGTAAGAGGGTTACAGGGCCTGATGGCTACACCTTC	CASSKRVTGPDGYTF
16	TRBV10-3	TRBJ2-1	-	-	TGTGCCATCAGTGAGGTAGATCCCGAGGGACACAATGAGCAGTTCTTC	CAISEVDPEGHNEQFF
13	TRBV9	TRBJ2-1	-	-	TGTGCCAGCAGCGTAGATCGGGGGAATGAGCAGTTCTTC	CASSVDRGNEQFF
13	TRBV6-5	TRBJ2-3	-	-	TGTGCCAGCAGTTACGTCGACGTGGGTACGCAGTATTTT	CASSYVDVGTQYF
16	TRBV27	TRBJ1-1	TRBD1	-	TGTGCCAGCAGTTTACTGGGACAGGTGACTAACACTGAAGCTTTCTTT	CASSLLGQVTNTEAFF